The 17 T cell receptor beta chains listed next were all sequenced from one sample in a study of shared T cell receptors in the human thymus. The data were produced by immunoSEQ multiplex PCR, yet TCRdb's version contains in-frame clones alone and is incomplete. The sample includes almost 550,000 clones, around 78% of them seen just once. The same sample was also studied in work on human thymus T cells.

The sequencing sample was made of thymocytes. These receptors all stem from a boy under three years old with a congenital heart defect.

This clone was detected once. V usage is TRBV7-9 and J usage is TRBJ2-1; D gene unclear. This CDR3 has 12 residues. Germline-derived CDR1 and CDR2 are SEHNR and FQNEAQ (reference sequence). V lost 5 bases and J lost 8, with 10 bases in between. CDR3 amino acids: CASSPPSDEQFF. Here the CDR3 DNA reads TGTGCCAGCAGCCCCCCCTCGGATGAGCAGTTCTTC.

This clone was counted once. The chain carries TRBV25-1 and TRBJ1-2; D gene ambiguous. This CDR3 has 16 amino acids. Trimming took 6 bases from V and 3 from J, leaving 20 bases between them. Germline CDR1 and CDR2: MGHDK and SYGVNS. DNA of the CDR3: TGTGCCAGCAGCCCCTCTGGGCAGTCCATGGACTATGGCTACACCTTC. It specifies CASSPSGQSMDYGYTF.

The chain recombines TRBV13 with TRBJ1-2, with D perhaps TRBD1 (5 bases). Germline V gene sequence: CDR1 PRHDT, CDR2 FYEKMQ (reference sequence). This CDR3 contains 14 residues. V was clipped by 5 bases and J by 6 bases, with 16 bases between them. In DNA form, the CDR3 reads TGTGCCAGCAGCAAAAGGGGAGGAGGAGATGGCTACACCTTC. Translation gives CASSKRGGGDGYTF.

The rearrangement links TRBV27 to TRBJ1-2; possible D gene TRBD1, 5 bases. Trimming removed 0 bases from V and 10 bases from J, with 12 bases in between. Germline-derived CDR1 and CDR2 are MNHEY and SMNVEV (reference sequence). The CDR3 is 13 residues long. CDR3 bases: TGTGCCAGCAGTTTATCAGGGGCGCCCCTCTACACCTTC. Its protein product is CASSLSGAPLYTF.

The J gene is TRBJ2-3, the V gene TRBV5-1; D unclear. The CDR3 is 14 residues long. Trimming left V 0 bases short and J 5 bases short, with 10 bases between. Germline-derived CDR1 and CDR2 are SGHRS and YFSETQ. CDR3 residues: CASSLDLSGDTQYF. CDR3 DNA: TGCGCCAGCAGCTTGGACTTATCGGGAGATACGCAGTATTTT.

The chain carries TRBV4-2 and TRBJ2-7; 9 positions agree with TRBD2. Trimming removed 0 bases from V and 3 bases from J; junction bases left unmatched: 6. Germline lookup yields CDR1 LGHNA and CDR2 YNFKEQ. The CDR3 length is 16 residues. The CDR3 spells CASSQDPGLAIYEQYF. The CDR3 DNA follows: TGTGCCAGCAGCCAAGATCCCGGACTAGCGATCTACGAGCAGTACTTC.

This chain links TRBV15 with TRBJ2-7; TRBD2 might be the D (5 bases). Germline V gene sequence: CDR1 LNHNV, CDR2 YYDKDF (reference sequence). V was clipped by 0 bases and J by 0 bases, with 15 bases between them. The CDR3 runs 17 residues. CDR3 nucleotide sequence: TGTGCCACCAGCAGAGATAATGAGGGCCCCAGCTCCTACGAGCAGTACTTC. It encodes CATSRDNEGPSSYEQYF.

This sequence joins TRBV7-8 and TRBJ1-2; 7 bases match TRBD1. CDR3 size: 16 residues. Germline assignment: CDR1 SGHVS and CDR2 FQNEAQ. Trimming removed 2 bases from V and 5 bases from J; junction bases left unmatched: 11. The CDR3 coding sequence is TGTGCCAGCAGCTTAAGGGGGCGGGGGGCGCGATATGGCTACACCTTC. Its protein is CASSLRGRGARYGYTF.

The rearrangement uses TRBV19 and TRBJ1-5, with TRBD1 matching over 7 bases. Germline CDR1 reads LNHDA; CDR2 reads SQIVND (reference sequence). The length of the CDR3 is 15 residues. V gave up 5 bases and J gave up 1 base; unmatched junction bases: 5. CDR3: CASSVQGPSNQPQHF. The CDR3 nucleotides are TGTGCCAGTAGTGTACAGGGGCCCAGCAATCAGCCCCAGCATTTT.

J is TRBJ1-2 and V is TRBV6-9, with unresolved D. CDR1 and CDR2 (germline): MNHGY, SVAAGI. The CDR3 totals 12 residues. Trimming stripped 6 bases from V and 3 bases from J, with 8 bases between. The CDR3 loop reads CASSSVYYGYTF. The CDR3 bases are TGTGCCAGCAGCTCCGTGTACTATGGCTACACCTTC.

The chain is built from TRBV6-1 and TRBJ2-5; 8 bases are shared with TRBD2. CDR3 length: 16 residues. The V gene end was trimmed by 4 bases and the J gene end by 2 bases; junction bases not matched to a gene: 9. CDR1 and CDR2 from the germline V gene are MNHNS and SASEGT. The CDR3 loop is CASSVGTGGQQETQYF. The CDR3, as DNA: TGTGCCAGCAGTGTGGGGACGGGAGGGCAACAAGAGACCCAGTACTTC.

The rearrangement links TRBV4-3 to TRBJ1-1, with 9 bases lining up with TRBD1. The CDR3 length is 14 residues. The V and J ends lost 3 bases and 11 bases, in that order; junction bases with no gene match: 10. CDR1 LGHNA and CDR2 YSLEER come from the germline V gene. The CDR3 region is CASSQEGTGRFAFF. The CDR3 DNA reads as TGCGCCAGCAGCCAGGAAGGGACAGGGAGGTTCGCTTTCTTT.

The rearrangement links TRBV27 to TRBJ2-3; D gene unclear. Per the germline V gene, CDR1 is MNHEY and CDR2 is SMNVEV (reference sequence). This CDR3 has 15 residues. Trimming took 0 bases from V and 6 from J, leaving 13 bases between them. CDR3 sequence: CASSLSPSGLDTQYF. The CDR3 coding sequence is TGTGCCAGCAGTTTATCCCCTAGTGGATTGGATACGCAGTATTTT.

The chain carries TRBV27 and TRBJ1-1; TRBD1 is a possible D gene (5 bases). Between the trimmed V and J ends, which lost 8 bases and 5 bases, there was a span of 21 bases. Germline V CDR1 and CDR2: MNHEY, SMNVEV (reference sequence). The CDR3 spans 15 residues. CDR3: CASSHPGREGTEAFF. The DNA for the CDR3 is TGTGCCAGCTCTCACCCCGGCAGGGAGGGGACTGAAGCTTTCTTT.

This chain uses TRBV2 with TRBJ2-7; 7 positions match TRBD1. With V trimmed by 8 bases and J by 5 bases, 9 bases remained unmatched. There are 13 residues in the CDR3. Germline CDR1 and CDR2: SNHLY and FYNNEI. The CDR3 DNA follows: TGTGCCAGCCGACTCGGACAGGCCGACGAGCAGTACTTC. This sequence encodes CASRLGQADEQYF.

The CDR3: CATSRPSGNHGELFF. In DNA form, the CDR3 reads TGTGCCACCAGCAGGCCTAGCGGGAATCACGGGGAGCTGTTTTTT. The chain combines TRBV15 with TRBJ2-2; 9 nucleotides match TRBD2. CDR1 is LNHNV and CDR2 is YYDKDF in the germline V gene (reference sequence). This CDR3 spans 15 amino acids. V was pared by 3 bases and J by 7 bases, with 6 bases of the junction left unmatched.

J is TRBJ2-3 and V is TRBV4-1, with 9 positions matching TRBD2. Unmatched junction bases numbered 18, after V lost 5 bases and J lost 3 bases. The CDR3 loop spans 19 amino acids. Germline lookup yields CDR1 MGHRA and CDR2 YSYEKL. CDR3 protein: CASSLNGTGSGSRTDTQYF. In nucleotides, the CDR3 is TGCGCCAGCAGCTTAAATGGGACGGGTAGCGGGAGTAGGACAGATACGCAGTATTTT.